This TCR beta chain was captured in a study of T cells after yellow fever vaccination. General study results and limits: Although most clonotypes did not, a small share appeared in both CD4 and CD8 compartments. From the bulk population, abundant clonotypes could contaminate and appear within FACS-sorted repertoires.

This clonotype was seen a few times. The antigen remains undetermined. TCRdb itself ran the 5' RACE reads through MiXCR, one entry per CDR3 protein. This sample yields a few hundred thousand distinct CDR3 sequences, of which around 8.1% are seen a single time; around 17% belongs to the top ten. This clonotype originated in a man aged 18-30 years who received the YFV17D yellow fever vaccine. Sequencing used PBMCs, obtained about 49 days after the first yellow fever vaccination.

The CDR3 DNA reads as TGTGCCAGCAGCTTTATGGGACCTACCTACAATGAGCAGTTCTTC. Amino acid sequence: CASSFMGPTYNEQFF. The rearrangement joins TRBV7-9 to TRBJ2-1, with D perhaps matching TRBD1 or TRBD2 (5 bases each). The CDR3 covers 15 residues. V shed 3 bases and J shed 2 bases, with 11 bases lying between them. Germline loops: CDR1 SEHNR, CDR2 FQNEAQ (reference sequence).